The entry that follows covers one T cell receptor (beta chain) sequence. The CDR3 runs 15 residues. Germline loops: CDR1 MNHNS, CDR2 SASEGT. The V gene lost 6 bases and the J gene lost 0 bases, with 13 bases spanning the gap. MiXCR was run by TCRdb on the RT-PCR reads, yielding one entry per CDR3 protein. The table records around 600,000 distinct CDR3 sequences, approximately 10% of them present only once. The data were taken from a study of response to subunit inactivated influenza vaccine. These same records also appear under a second study, on T cells expressing NK-cell markers. This second study says: UMIs were included in TCR beta cDNA generated by 5'RACE template switching. CD3+CD56+NKG2C+, CD3+CD56+NKG2C- and CD3+CD56-NKG2C+ T cells, once sorted, supplied the TCR beta repertoires. Seven of eight sequenced donors tested HCMV-seropositive; one tested seronegative. In several experiments, sorting was restricted to alpha-beta TCR T cells by an anti-gamma-delta TCR antibody. Dominance of the CD3+CD56-NKG2C+ fraction by these clonotypes also held in a handful of donors.

The receptor was derived from a man between 45 and 60 years old who received an inactivated influenza vaccine. This specimen consisted of PBMCs from blood, obtained on the day of vaccination. The chain employs TRBV6-1 and TRBJ2-3; a weak D match, TRBD2 (6 bases). This CDR3 reads CASRAHSGSTDTQYF. CDR3 in DNA: TGTGCCAGCAGAGCACATAGCGGAAGCACAGATACGCAGTATTTT.